What follows are 21 T cell receptor beta chains derived from one specimen sequenced in a study of T cell responses to AZD1222 COVID-19 vaccine. Method: immunoSEQ multiplex PCR; TCRdb's copy keeps in-frame clones and lacks some. The table includes 86,000 or so clones, approximately 89% detected once. Source: peripheral blood, taken on day 0 of AZD1222 vaccination. These receptors all stem from an adult in good health.

CDR3 coding DNA: TGTGCCATCCCGATTTGGACAGGTACCGAAAAACTGTTTTTT. Its protein is CAIPIWTGTEKLFF. This sequence joins TRBV7-9 and TRBJ1-4; 7 bases line up with TRBD1. Per the germline V gene, CDR1 is SEHNR and CDR2 is FQNEAQ (reference sequence). V lost 10 bases and J lost 8; bases outside the gene matches: 13. CDR3 length equals 14 residues.

V is TRBV10-3 and J is TRBJ1-2, with a tentative D call TRBD1 (6 bases). V was trimmed by 3 bases and J by 5 bases, leaving 13 bases between them. The CDR3 runs 14 residues. Per germline, CDR1 ENHRY and CDR2 SYGVKD. The CDR3 coding sequence is TGTGCCATCAGTGAAGTCCCGGGGGCTTATGGCTACACCTTC. As protein: CAISEVPGAYGYTF.

The chain joins TRBV3-1 (or the pseudogene TRBV3-2) to TRBJ1-1; D not certain. V dropped 7 bases and J dropped 1 base, with 16 bases sitting between them. CDR3 size: 15 residues. Germline CDR1 LGHDT, CDR2 YNNKEL (reference sequence). The CDR3 nucleotides read TGTGCCAGCACAATGTGGGCCTCCGAGAACACTGAAGCTTTCTTT. Translating it yields CASTMWASENTEAFF.

The chain has TRBV12-3 or TRBV12-4 and TRBJ1-2; no clear D. The CDR3 is made up of 13 amino acids. V lost 3 bases and J 2 bases, leaving 7 bases between the germline ends. CDR3 amino acids: CASSFAGNYGYTF. As DNA, the CDR3 is TGTGCCAGCAGTTTCGCGGGGAACTATGGCTACACCTTC.

V is TRBV7-9 and J is TRBJ1-5; 8 nucleotides line up with TRBD1. This CDR3 region has 16 residues. In germline, CDR1 is SEHNR, CDR2 FQNEAQ (reference sequence). V shed 1 base and J 3 bases; nucleotides not matched to a gene: 5. The CDR3 protein is CASSLGGTGTNQPQHF. CDR3 DNA sequence: TGTGCCAGCAGCTTAGGCGGGACAGGAACCAATCAGCCCCAGCATTTT.

The rearrangement links TRBV10-3 to TRBJ2-7; 8 bases agree with TRBD1. V lost 0 bases, J lost 2 bases, and 3 bases stayed unmatched. The CDR3 runs to 15 residues. Germline V CDR1 and CDR2: ENHRY, SYGVKD. The CDR3 DNA reads TGTGCCATCAGTGAGTCCGGGACAGGAGCCTACGAGCAGTACTTC. Protein product: CAISESGTGAYEQYF.

This clone was seen only once. The rearrangement links TRBV7-9 to TRBJ1-1; D call uncertain. The V gene lost 5 bases and the J gene lost 1 base, with 8 bases spanning the gap. This CDR3 spans 13 amino acids. CDR1 SEHNR and CDR2 FQNEAQ come from the germline V gene (reference sequence). CDR3 in amino acids: CASSLPPNTEAFF. The CDR3, as DNA: TGTGCCAGCAGCCTTCCACCGAACACTGAAGCTTTCTTT.

The chain uses TRBV6-2 or TRBV6-3 and TRBJ1-2; D gene unclear. The germline gives CDR1 MNHEY, CDR2 SVGEGT. The CDR3 totals 15 residues. V shed 4 bases and J shed 0 bases, with 12 bases lying between them. The CDR3 DNA reads as TGTGCCAGCAGTTTCCGGGGAGGAACTAACTATGGCTACACCTTC. Its protein product is CASSFRGGTNYGYTF.

This chain links TRBV7-9 with TRBJ2-5; maybe TRBD1 (6 bases). The ends were cut back, 5 bases at V and 2 bases at J, with 12 bases in the middle. Germline V CDR1 and CDR2: SEHNR, FQNEAQ (reference sequence). The CDR3 runs to 14 residues. The CDR3, as DNA: TGTGCCAGCAGCCGATCCGGACAGCAAGAGACCCAGTACTTC. It is translated as CASSRSGQQETQYF.

The genes are TRBV11-3 and TRBJ1-1; D gene ambiguous. Germline assignment: CDR1 SGHNT and CDR2 YENEEA. V gave up 5 bases and J gave up 3 bases, with 10 bases separating them. The CDR3 is 13 amino acids. CDR3 DNA: TGTGCCAGCAGCAACGACTTGGACACTGAAGCTTTCTTT. The encoded protein is CASSNDLDTEAFF.

A single count supports this clone. The chain is built from TRBV5-1 and TRBJ2-1; the D call may be TRBD1 or TRBD2 (6 bases each). The CDR3 has 14 residues. The germline V gene has CDR1 SGHRS and CDR2 YFSETQ. Trimming stripped 0 bases from V and 6 bases from J, with 10 bases between. CDR3 coding DNA: TGCGCCAGCAGCTTGGATGGGGGGCGCAATGAGCAGTTCTTC. It codes for CASSLDGGRNEQFF.

The genes are TRBV5-6 and TRBJ2-5, with D possibly matching TRBD2 (6 bases). The V gene lost 2 bases and the J gene lost 4 bases, with 15 bases spanning the gap. The V gene's germline CDR1 is SGHDT and CDR2 YYEEEE. The CDR3 spans 15 residues. The CDR3 protein is CASSFPSGTGETQYF. CDR3 bases: TGTGCCAGCAGCTTCCCATCCGGGACTGGAGAGACCCAGTACTTC.

The V gene is TRBV5-1, the J gene TRBJ1-4; D is undetermined. Trimming took off 0 bases at V and 3 bases at J, with 12 bases between the two ends. Germline V gene sequence: CDR1 SGHRS, CDR2 YFSETQ. The CDR3 runs to 16 residues. CDR3 nucleotides: TGCGCCAGCAGCTTGGCCCCTGGCGGGGCTAATGAAAAACTGTTTTTT. This codes for CASSLAPGGANEKLFF.

The chain links TRBV6-5 to TRBJ1-2; possible D gene TRBD1, 5 bases. Germline V gene sequence: CDR1 MNHEY, CDR2 SVGAGI. V was pared by 6 bases and J by 7 bases, with 18 bases between. CDR3 length equals 14 residues. The DNA for the CDR3 is TGTGCCAGCAGGACCGGGGGGGGGACGGGTGGCTACACCTTC. This translates into CASRTGGGTGGYTF.

The rearrangement joins TRBV11-3 to TRBJ2-2, with TRBD2 identical over 15 bases. From germline, CDR1 is SGHNT and CDR2 YENEEA. The ends lost 6 bases at V and 4 bases at J; junction bases unmatched: 3. CDR3 length: 16 residues. The CDR3 spells CASRSGLAGGTGELFF. CDR3 DNA: TGTGCCAGCAGATCGGGACTAGCGGGAGGCACCGGGGAGCTGTTTTTT.

The chain carries TRBV20-1 and TRBJ1-6; D is ambiguous. Trimming cost V 2 bases and J 14 bases, with 10 bases left between them. Germline V gene data show CDR1 as DFQATT and CDR2 as SNEGSKA (reference sequence). This CDR3 has 11 residues. The DNA for the CDR3 is TGCAGTGCTAGACTGGGTAGGGCCCTCCACTTT. Translation gives CSARLGRALHF.

The chain joins TRBV5-1 to TRBJ2-2; 9 bases are a match to TRBD2. CDR1 is SGHRS and CDR2 is YFSETQ in the germline V gene. There are 16 residues in the CDR3. V trimming: 0 bases; J trimming: 5 bases; junction bases outside the gene matches: 5. The CDR3 sequence: CASSLGSLAGTGELFF. The CDR3 DNA reads TGCGCCAGCAGCTTGGGAAGCCTAGCGGGAACCGGGGAGCTGTTTTTT.

The CDR3 loop reads CASSSARGYTF. The CDR3 nucleotides are TGTGCCAGTAGTTCCGCCCGGGGCTACACCTTC. The rearrangement joins TRBV19 to TRBJ1-2; D unclear. The CDR3 runs 11 residues. The ends were cut back, 5 bases at V and 8 bases at J, with 9 bases in the middle. The germline V gene has CDR1 LNHDA and CDR2 SQIVND (reference sequence). Complete variable domain (other parts from reference TRBV19 and TRBJ1-2): DGGITQSPKYLFRKEGQNVTLSCEQNLNHDAMYWYRQDPGQGLRLIYYSQIVNDFQKGDIAEGYSVSREKKESFPLTVTSAQKNPTAFYLCASSSARGYTFGSGTRLTVV.

The count of this clone is one. J is TRBJ2-2 and V is TRBV3-1 (or the pseudogene TRBV3-2), with 9 bases aligning to TRBD1. V gave up 1 base and J gave up 5 bases; unmatched junction bases: 5. Germline loops: CDR1 LGHDT, CDR2 YNNKEL (reference sequence). This CDR3 contains 16 residues. The CDR3 is CASSQATGGDTGELFF. CDR3 nucleotide sequence: TGTGCCAGCAGCCAAGCCACAGGGGGCGATACCGGGGAGCTGTTTTTT.

This clone was detected a few times. The V call is TRBV5-1, the J call TRBJ1-2; D is uncertain. The CDR3 sequence is 15 residues long. Germline V gene lookup returns CDR1 SGHRS and CDR2 YFSETQ. The V gene lost 3 bases and the J gene lost 3 bases, with 15 bases spanning the gap. The CDR3 loop reads CASSSGGVGDYGYTF. CDR3 DNA sequence: TGCGCCAGCAGCTCGGGCGGGGTCGGCGACTATGGCTACACCTTC.

Concerning this clone itself: The sample holds other DNA sequences that translate to the same CDR3. V usage is TRBV6-5 and J usage is TRBJ1-1, with 7 positions matching TRBD1. The junction had 5 bases not matched to a gene; V was cut back by 5 bases and J by 5 bases. Germline CDR1 MNHEY, CDR2 SVGAGI. The CDR3 is made up of 13 amino acids. CDR3 amino acids: CASSRQGGTEAFF. CDR3 in DNA: TGTGCCAGCAGTAGACAGGGAGGTACTGAAGCTTTCTTT.